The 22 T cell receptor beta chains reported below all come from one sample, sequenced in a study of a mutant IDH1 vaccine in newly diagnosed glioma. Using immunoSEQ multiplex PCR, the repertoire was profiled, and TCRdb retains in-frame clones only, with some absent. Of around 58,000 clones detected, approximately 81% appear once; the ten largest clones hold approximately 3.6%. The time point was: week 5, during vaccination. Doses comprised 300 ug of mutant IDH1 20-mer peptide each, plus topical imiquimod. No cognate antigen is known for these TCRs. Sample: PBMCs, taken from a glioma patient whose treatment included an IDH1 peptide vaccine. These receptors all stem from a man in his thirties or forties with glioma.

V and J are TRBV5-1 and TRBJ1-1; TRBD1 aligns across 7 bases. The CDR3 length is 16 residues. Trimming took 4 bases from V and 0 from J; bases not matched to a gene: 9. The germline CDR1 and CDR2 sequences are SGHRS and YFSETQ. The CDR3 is CASSLRPGTVNTEAFF. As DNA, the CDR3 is TGCGCCAGCAGCCTCCGCCCCGGGACAGTGAACACTGAAGCTTTCTTT.

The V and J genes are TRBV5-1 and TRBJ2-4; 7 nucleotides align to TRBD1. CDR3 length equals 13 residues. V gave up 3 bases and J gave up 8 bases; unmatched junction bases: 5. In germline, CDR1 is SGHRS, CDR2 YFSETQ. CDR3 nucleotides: TGCGCCAGCAGCTCCGGGACAGAGCACATTCAGTACTTC. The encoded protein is CASSSGTEHIQYF.

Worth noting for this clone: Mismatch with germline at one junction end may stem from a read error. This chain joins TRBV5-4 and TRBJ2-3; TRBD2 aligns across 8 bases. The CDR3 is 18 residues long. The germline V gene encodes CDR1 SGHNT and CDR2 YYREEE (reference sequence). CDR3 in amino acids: CAISTRGGRDSSTDTQYF. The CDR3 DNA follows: TGTGCCATCAGCACCCGGGGGGGCCGTGATTCTAGCACAGATACGCAGTATTTT.

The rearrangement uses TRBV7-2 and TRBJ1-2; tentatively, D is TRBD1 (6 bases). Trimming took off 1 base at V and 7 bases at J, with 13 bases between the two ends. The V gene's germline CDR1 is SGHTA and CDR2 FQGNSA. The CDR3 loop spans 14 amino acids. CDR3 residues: CASSLVGRGFGYTF. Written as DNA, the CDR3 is TGTGCCAGCAGCTTAGTGGGCAGGGGATTTGGCTACACCTTC.

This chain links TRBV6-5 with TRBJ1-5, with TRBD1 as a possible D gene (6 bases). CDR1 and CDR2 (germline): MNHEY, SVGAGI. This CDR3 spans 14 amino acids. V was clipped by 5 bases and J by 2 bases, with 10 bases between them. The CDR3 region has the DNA TGTGCCAGCAGTGTGGACAGTGGCAATCAGCCCCAGCATTTT. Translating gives CASSVDSGNQPQHF.

CDR3 sequence (DNA): TGCGCCAGCAGCCAACCCACCCGCGGGGGAAACTACGAGCAGTACTTC. Protein product: CASSQPTRGGNYEQYF. The V and J genes are TRBV4-1 and TRBJ2-7; 7 bases map to TRBD2. V shed 2 bases, J shed 3 bases, and the junction held 10 bases outside the gene matches. CDR1 and CDR2 (germline): MGHRA, YSYEKL. CDR3 length: 16 amino acids.

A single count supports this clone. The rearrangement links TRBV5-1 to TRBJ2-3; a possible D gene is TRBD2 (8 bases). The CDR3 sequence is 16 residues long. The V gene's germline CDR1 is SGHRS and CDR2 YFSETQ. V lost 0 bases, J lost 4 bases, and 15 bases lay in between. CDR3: CASSLAGGGVPDTQYF. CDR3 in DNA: TGCGCCAGCAGCTTGGCGGGAGGGGGCGTCCCAGATACGCAGTATTTT.

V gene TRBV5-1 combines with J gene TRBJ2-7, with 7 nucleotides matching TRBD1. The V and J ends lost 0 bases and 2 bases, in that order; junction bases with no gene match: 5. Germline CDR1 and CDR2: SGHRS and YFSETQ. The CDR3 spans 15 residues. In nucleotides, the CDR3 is TGCGCCAGCAGCTTGGGTGACAGGGCTCCCTACGAGCAGTACTTC. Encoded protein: CASSLGDRAPYEQYF.

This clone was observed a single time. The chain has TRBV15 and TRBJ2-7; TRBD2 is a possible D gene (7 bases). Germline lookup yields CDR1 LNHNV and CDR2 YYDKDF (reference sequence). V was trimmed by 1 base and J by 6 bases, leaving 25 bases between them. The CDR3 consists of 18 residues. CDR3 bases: TGTGCCACCAGCAGAGGATATGGCGGGGGACAAGTAACGGGCGAGCAGTACTTC. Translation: CATSRGYGGGQVTGEQYF.

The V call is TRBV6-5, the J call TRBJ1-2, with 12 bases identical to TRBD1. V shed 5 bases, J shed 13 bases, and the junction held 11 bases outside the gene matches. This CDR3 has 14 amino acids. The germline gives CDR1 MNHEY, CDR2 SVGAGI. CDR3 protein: CASSRGAGQGAITF. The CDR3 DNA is TGTGCCAGCAGTAGGGGCGCGGGACAGGGGGCCATCACCTTC.

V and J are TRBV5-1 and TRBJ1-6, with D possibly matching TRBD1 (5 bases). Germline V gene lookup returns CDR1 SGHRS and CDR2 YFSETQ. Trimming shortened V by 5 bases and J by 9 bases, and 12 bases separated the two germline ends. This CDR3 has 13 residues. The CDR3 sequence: CASRPGFRSPLHF. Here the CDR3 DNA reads TGCGCCAGCAGACCAGGGTTTCGTTCACCCCTCCACTTT. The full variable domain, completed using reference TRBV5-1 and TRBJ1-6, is KAGVTQTPRYLIKTRGQQVTLSCSPISGHRSVSWYQQTPGQGLQFLFEYFSETQRNKGNFPGRFSGRQFSNSRSEMNVSTLELGDSALYLCASRPGFRSPLHFGNGTRLTVT.

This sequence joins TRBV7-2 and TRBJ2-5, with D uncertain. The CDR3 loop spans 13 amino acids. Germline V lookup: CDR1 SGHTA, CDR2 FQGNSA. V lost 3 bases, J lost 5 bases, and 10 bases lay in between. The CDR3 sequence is CASSLTPSETQYF. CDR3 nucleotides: TGTGCCAGCAGCTTGACCCCATCGGAGACCCAGTACTTC.

CDR3 sequence (DNA): TGTGCCAGCAGTACCGGGGGGGCCGCGCAGTACTTC. It is translated as CASSTGGAAQYF. The V gene is TRBV25-1, the J gene TRBJ2-7; TRBD2 agrees at 8 bases. The trim removed 5 bases at V and 9 bases at J, leaving 6 bases unmatched. This CDR3 region has 12 residues. The germline gives CDR1 MGHDK, CDR2 SYGVNS.

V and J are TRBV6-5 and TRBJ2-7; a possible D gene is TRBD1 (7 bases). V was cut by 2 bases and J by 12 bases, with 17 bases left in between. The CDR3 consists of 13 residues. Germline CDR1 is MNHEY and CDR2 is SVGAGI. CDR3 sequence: CASSYGGTTGWYF. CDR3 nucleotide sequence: TGTGCCAGCAGTTACGGGGGGACGACAGGGTGGTACTTC.

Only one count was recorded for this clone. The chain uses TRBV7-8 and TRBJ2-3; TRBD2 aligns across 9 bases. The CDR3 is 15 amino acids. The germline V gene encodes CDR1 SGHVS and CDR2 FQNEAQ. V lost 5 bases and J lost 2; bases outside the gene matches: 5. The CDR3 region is CASSQRTSVTDTQYF. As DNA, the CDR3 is TGTGCCAGCAGCCAACGGACTAGCGTCACAGATACGCAGTATTTT. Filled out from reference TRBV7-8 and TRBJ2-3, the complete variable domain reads GAGVSQSPRYKVAKRGQDVALRCDPISGHVSLFWYQQALGQGPEFLTYFQNEAQLDKSGLPSDRFFAERPEGSVSTLKIQRTQQEDSAVYLCASSQRTSVTDTQYFGPGTRLTVL.

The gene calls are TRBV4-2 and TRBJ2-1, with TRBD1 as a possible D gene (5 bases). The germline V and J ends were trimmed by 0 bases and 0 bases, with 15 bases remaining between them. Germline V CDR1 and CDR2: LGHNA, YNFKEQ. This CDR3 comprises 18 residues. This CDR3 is CASSQDPSDTYSYNEQFF. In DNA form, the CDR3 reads TGTGCCAGCAGCCAAGATCCCTCGGACACCTACTCCTACAATGAGCAGTTCTTC.

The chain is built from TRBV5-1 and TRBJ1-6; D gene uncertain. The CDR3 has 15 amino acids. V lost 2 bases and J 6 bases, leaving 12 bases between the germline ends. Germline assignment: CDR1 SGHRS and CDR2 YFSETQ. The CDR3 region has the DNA TGCGCCAGCAGCTTCGCGTGGTCTCTTAATTCACCCCTCCACTTT. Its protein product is CASSFAWSLNSPLHF. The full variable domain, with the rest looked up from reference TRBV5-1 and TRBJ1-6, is KAGVTQTPRYLIKTRGQQVTLSCSPISGHRSVSWYQQTPGQGLQFLFEYFSETQRNKGNFPGRFSGRQFSNSRSEMNVSTLELGDSALYLCASSFAWSLNSPLHFGNGTRLTVT.

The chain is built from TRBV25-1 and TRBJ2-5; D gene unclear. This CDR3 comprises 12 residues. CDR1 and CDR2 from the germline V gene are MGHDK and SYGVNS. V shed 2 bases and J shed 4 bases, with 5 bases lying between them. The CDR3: CASSENRETQYF. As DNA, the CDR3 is TGTGCCAGCAGTGAAAACAGAGAGACCCAGTACTTC.

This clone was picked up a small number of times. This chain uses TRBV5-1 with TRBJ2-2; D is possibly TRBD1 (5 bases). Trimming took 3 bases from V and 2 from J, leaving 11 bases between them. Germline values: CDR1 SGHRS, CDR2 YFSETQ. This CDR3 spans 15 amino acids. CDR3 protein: CASSSYDRNTGELFF. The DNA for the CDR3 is TGCGCCAGCAGCTCCTACGACAGAAACACCGGGGAGCTGTTTTTT.

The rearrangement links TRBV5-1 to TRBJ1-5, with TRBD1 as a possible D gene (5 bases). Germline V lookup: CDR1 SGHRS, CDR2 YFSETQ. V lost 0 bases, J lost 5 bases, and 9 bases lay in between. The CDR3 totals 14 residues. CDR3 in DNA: TGCGCCAGCAGCTTGGGTGGGGCCGATCAGCCCCAGCATTTT. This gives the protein CASSLGGADQPQHF.

CDR3 in DNA: TGTGCCAGCACCCCCCTGGACTCAAGATGGGCCGATAGCAATCAGCCCCAGCATTTT. It yields the protein CASTPLDSRWADSNQPQHF. This sequence joins TRBV28 and TRBJ1-5; the D is unclear. V was pared by 7 bases and J by 0 bases, with 25 bases between. The CDR3 sequence is 19 residues long. The germline V gene encodes CDR1 MDHEN and CDR2 SYDVKM. The whole variable domain, remainder taken from reference TRBV28 and TRBJ1-5, is DVKVTQSSRYLVKRTGEKVFLECVQDMDHENMFWYRQDPGLGLRLIYFSYDVKMKEKGDIPEGYSVSREKKERFSLILESASTNQTSMYLCASTPLDSRWADSNQPQHFGDGTRLSIL.

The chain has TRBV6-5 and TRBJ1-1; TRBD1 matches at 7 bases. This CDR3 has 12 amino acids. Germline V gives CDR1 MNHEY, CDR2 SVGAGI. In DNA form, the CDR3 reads TGTGCTTCAGGGGGGGGTAGCACTGAAGCTTTCTTT. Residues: CASGGGSTEAFF.